Listed below are T cell receptor beta chains from one sample, sequenced in a study of shared clonotypes between healthy human individuals. Produced via immunoSEQ multiplex PCR; TCRdb's table is partial and in-frame only. The table shows roughly 1,800,000 clones, with approximately 95% occurring only once. Input material: naive CD8+ T cells sorted from blood. The receptor source for this set is a man aged 18 to 29 in good health. Both conserved end residues are part of each CDR3. The D gene is left open where the match is weak. The size entry is marked missing in some rows and otherwise reads once, few, many or a size class.

>.|TRBV5-5|TRBJ2-7|.
TGTGCCAGCAGCTTGGGGGCGGGTTACGAGCAGTACTTC
CASSLGAGYEQYF
>once|TRBV10-2|TRBJ1-1|TRBD1
TGCGCCAGCAGGGAAACAGGGGATATTTACACTGAAGCTTTCTTT
CASRETGDIYTEAFF
>.|TRBV29-1|TRBJ2-7|TRBD1
TGCAGCGTTGAGACAGGGACCTCCTACGAGCAGTACTTC
CSVETGTSYEQYF
>.|TRBV5-4|TRBJ1-2|TRBD1
TGTGCCAGCAGCTTGGGGGAAATCGGACAGGGTCAGGCCTATGGCTACACCTTC
CASSLGEIGQGQAYGYTF
>.|TRBV30|TRBJ1-1|.
TGTGCCTGGAACTTGGGACCGCCGAACACTGAAGCTTTCTTT
CAWNLGPPNTEAFF
>once|TRBV2|TRBJ1-6|.
TGTGCCAGCAGTGACGAGCTGGGTAATTCACCCCTCCACTTT
CASSDELGNSPLHF
>.|TRBV6-6|TRBJ1-5|.
TGTGCCAGCTTACGGGAAAATCAGCCCCAGCATTTT
CASLRENQPQHF
>.|TRBV9|TRBJ1-1|.
TGTGCCAGCAGCCCCATAGACTCGAACACTGAAGCTTTCTTT
CASSPIDSNTEAFF
>.|TRBV7-8|TRBJ2-7|.
TGTGCCAGCAGCACATCGTTGCGAGCGGACTACGAGCAGTACTTC
CASSTSLRADYEQYF
>.|TRBV27|TRBJ2-1|.
TGTGCCAGCAGTTTTGTCCCAAATGAGCAGTTCTTC
CASSFVPNEQFF
>.|TRBV19|TRBJ2-3|.
TGTGCCAGTAGTATTCTGCCCGGGGGGCAAGATACGCAGTATTTT
CASSILPGGQDTQYF
>.|TRBV7-9|TRBJ2-7|TRBD2
TGTGCCAGCAGCTTAACGGGAGGCTCCTACGAGCAGTACTTC
CASSLTGGSYEQYF
>.|TRBV19|TRBJ2-2|.
TGTGCCAGTAACGGGGAGAACACCGGGGAGCTGTTTTTT
CASNGENTGELFF
>.|TRBV15|TRBJ2-1|TRBD1
TGTGCCACCAGCAGGGACAGGGTCGTTTTATGGCAGTTCTTC
CATSRDRVVLWQFF
>.|TRBV19|TRBJ2-1|.
TGTGCCAGTGGGGACAACTACAATGAGCAGTTCTTC
CASGDNYNEQFF
>.|TRBV6-5|TRBJ2-2|TRBD2
TGTGCCAGCAGTTTGGGACTAGCGGTGAACACCGGGGAGCTGTTTTTT
CASSLGLAVNTGELFF
>.|TRBV6-7|TRBJ1-2|.
TGTGCCAGCAGTTACTCCTTTGGGGGACACCTCTATGGCTACACCTTC
CASSYSFGGHLYGYTF
>few|TRBV4-1|TRBJ1-1|TRBD1
TGCGCCAGCAGCGAAAGGACAGGGCCAGGGGCCACTGAAGCTTTCTTT
CASSERTGPGATEAFF
>.|TRBV10-1|TRBJ2-3|.
TGCGCCAGCAGTGATGGAGGAGTGGGCCTGGGCACAGATACGCAGTATTTT
CASSDGGVGLGTDTQYF
>.|TRBV12-5|TRBJ1-6|TRBD1
TGTGCTAGTGGTTTGGGTGCAGGGGGTTATAATTCACCCCTCCACTTT
CASGLGAGGYNSPLHF
>.|TRBV4-3|TRBJ1-1|.
TGCGCCAGCAGCCAAGAAGGGGGAGTAGCTTTCTTT
CASSQEGGVAFF
>.|TRBV7-9|TRBJ2-3|.
TGTGCCAGCAGCTTAGTTAACAGGGAAAGCGATACGCAGTATTTT
CASSLVNRESDTQYF
>.|TRBV7-2|TRBJ2-7|.
TGTGCCAGCAGCTTAAGGACAGACCACTCCTACGAGCAGTACTTC
CASSLRTDHSYEQYF
>.|TRBV7-9|TRBJ2-1|TRBD2
TGTGCCAGCACCCTAGGGACTAGCGACTTTAAAGGGGAGCAGTTCTTC
CASTLGTSDFKGEQFF
>.|TRBV4-3|TRBJ2-2|TRBD2
TGCGCCAGCAGCCAAGAGGAACTAGCGGGAGAGGCCGGGGAGCTGTTTTTT
CASSQEELAGEAGELFF
>once|TRBV29-1|TRBJ1-1|TRBD1
TGCAGCGCACAGGGGGCCACTGAAGCTTTCTTT
CSAQGATEAFF
>.|TRBV7-9|TRBJ2-2|.
TGTGCCAGCAGCTCCCCGGGACCTCCCTTCCTGGAGCTGTTTTTT
CASSSPGPPFLELFF
>.|TRBV2|TRBJ1-1|.
TGTGCCAGCAGGGGGTTCGGCATGAACACTGAAGCTTTCTTT
CASRGFGMNTEAFF
>few|TRBV18|TRBJ1-5|.
TGTGCCAGCTCACCAGCAGGGCTTCAGCCCCAGCATTTT
CASSPAGLQPQHF
>.|TRBV14|TRBJ2-2|TRBD2
TGTGCCAGCAGCCCCGCCCCCTTGGGACTAGCGTCCGGGGAGCTGTTTTTT
CASSPAPLGLASGELFF
>.|TRBV28|TRBJ1-4|TRBD1
TGTGCCAGCAGTTTGACAGGGAGCGATGAAAAACTGTTTTTT
CASSLTGSDEKLFF
>once|TRBV7-9|TRBJ1-6|.
TGTGCCAGCAGCTTAGCGCGTGAAGCCTCACCCCTCCACTTT
CASSLAREASPLHF
>.|TRBV2|TRBJ1-1|.
TGTGCCAGCAGGGAGAACACTGAAGCTTTCTTT
CASRENTEAFF
>.|TRBV5-8|TRBJ2-7|.
TGTGCCAGCAGCTTGGGACATGGTTACGAGCAGTACTTC
CASSLGHGYEQYF
>.|TRBV7-9|TRBJ1-1|.
TGTGCCAGCAGGGATGTGGCAGGAATGAACACTGAAGCTTTCTTT
CASRDVAGMNTEAFF
>.|TRBV27|TRBJ2-7|TRBD1
TGTGCCAGCAGTAATCCCACTCCGGGACAGGGGGCGTCCTACGAGCAGTACTTC
CASSNPTPGQGASYEQYF
>once|TRBV4-1|TRBJ2-3|.
TGCGCCAGCAGCCAAGAGGGCCACTTCACAGATACGCAGTATTTT
CASSQEGHFTDTQYF
>.|TRBV29-1|TRBJ1-1|.
TGCAGCGTCACTACGATCTCAAATAAAGAAGCTTTCTTT
CSVTTISNKEAFF
>once|TRBV27|TRBJ2-7|.
TGTGCCAGCAGTTTAGACGGGAGAACCTACGAGCAGTACTTC
CASSLDGRTYEQYF
>.|TRBV4-3|TRBJ2-5|TRBD2
TGCGCCAGCAGCCAAGAACTAGCGTGGGGGGAGACCCAGTACTTC
CASSQELAWGETQYF
>once|TRBV5-1|TRBJ2-7|.
TGCGCCAGCAGCTTGGCCGACAGTGGGTTTGAGGAGCAGTACTTC
CASSLADSGFEEQYF
>.|TRBV30|TRBJ2-3|.
TGTGCCTGGAGTGTAGGTGCTGCTAGCACAGATACGCAGTATTTT
CAWSVGAASTDTQYF
>.|TRBV27|TRBJ2-7|TRBD1
TGTGCCAGCAGTTTGGGGACAGGGAGCTCCTACGAGCAGTACTTC
CASSLGTGSSYEQYF
>.|TRBV19|TRBJ1-5|.
TGTGCCAGTAGTATAGGTCAGGGGCTTTTCAATCAGCCCCAGCATTTT
CASSIGQGLFNQPQHF
>.|TRBV5-6|TRBJ2-7|TRBD1
TGTGCCAGCAGCTTGGGGTGGGCAGGGGGCATCTACGAGCAGTACTTC
CASSLGWAGGIYEQYF
>.|TRBV4-1|TRBJ2-7|.
TGCGCCAGCAGCCAAGTCGAAATTGGACGGGTAGACGAGCAGTACTTC
CASSQVEIGRVDEQYF
>.|TRBV13|TRBJ2-7|TRBD1
TGTGCCAGCGCCCCAGGGGGTTATTACGAGCAGTACTTC
CASAPGGYYEQYF
>.|TRBV27|TRBJ1-2|.
TGTGCCAGCAGTTCACCGACAGGATCCTCTAACTATGGCTACACCTTC
CASSSPTGSSNYGYTF
>.|TRBV27|TRBJ1-5|TRBD1
TGTGCCAGCAGTGACAGGGAGAGCAATCAGCCCCAGCATTTT
CASSDRESNQPQHF
>.|TRBV6-5|TRBJ1-2|.
TGTGCCAGCAGTTACTCGGGAAGCTATGGCTACACCTTC
CASSYSGSYGYTF
>.|TRBV5-6|TRBJ2-7|.
TGTGCCAGCAGCCCCGGTGGGGGGCGCGAAGTCTGGGAGCAGTACTTC
CASSPGGGREVWEQYF
>.|TRBV30|TRBJ2-3|.
TGTGCCTGGACCCCACGGGAGCCGGGAGATACGCAGTATTTT
CAWTPREPGDTQYF
>.|TRBV4-3|TRBJ2-7|.
TGCGCCAGCAGCCAAGATCGGACCAATACTTGGTACGAGCAGTACTTC
CASSQDRTNTWYEQYF
>.|TRBV15|TRBJ1-4|.
TGTGCCACCAGCAGAGAGGGGGAACTCGAAAAACTGTTTTTT
CATSREGELEKLFF
>.|TRBV9|TRBJ2-1|.
TGTGCCAGCAGCGTAGATTACGGGACCTACAATGAGCAGTTCTTC
CASSVDYGTYNEQFF
>.|TRBV14|TRBJ1-2|.
TGTGCCAGCAGCCAAGATCAGGAGAACTATGGCTACACCTTC
CASSQDQENYGYTF
>.|TRBV29-1|TRBJ2-7|.
TGCAGCGCTGTCCCCCTTCACAGTGAGTCCCCCTACGAGCAGTACTTC
CSAVPLHSESPYEQYF
>.|TRBV30|TRBJ2-2|.
TGTGCCTGGAGTGTCCCCCCCGGTACCGGGGAGCTGTTTTTT
CAWSVPPGTGELFF
>.|TRBV18|TRBJ1-1|.
TGTGCCAGCTCACCGACGGTGAGTGGGTTCCCTGAGGCTTTCTTT
CASSPTVSGFPEAFF